Listed below are T cell receptor beta chains from one sample, sequenced in a study of cytomegalovirus exposure and HLA in healthy donors. Repertoires were generated with immunoSEQ multiplex PCR, while TCRdb's copy carries only in-frame clones and drops some. The data hold under 200,000 clones, with around 84% observed a single time. Source material: PBMCs. Every receptor here comes from a man between 18 and 29 years old in good health and CMV-seronegative. Both conserved end residues are part of each CDR3. The D gene is left open where the match is weak. Clone size, where shown, is once, few, many, or a class for clones that have expanded.

clone_size	j_call	d_call	cdr3_length	v_call	cdr3_aa	cdr3_nt
NA	TRBJ2-2	NA	15	TRBV5-1	CASSDQGLWGGELFF	TGCGCCAGCAGCGATCAGGGATTGTGGGGCGGGGAGCTGTTTTTT
NA	TRBJ2-1	NA	16	TRBV5-1	CASSLEGGGPYNEQFF	TGCGCCAGCAGCTTGGAAGGAGGGGGCCCCTACAATGAGCAGTTCTTC
NA	TRBJ1-2	TRBD1	15	TRBV15	CATSPSRDRVDGYTF	TGTGCCACCAGTCCGAGTAGGGACAGGGTTGATGGCTACACCTTC
once	TRBJ2-4	NA	12	TRBV2	CASSETINIQYF	TGTGCCAGCAGTGAAACAATAAACATTCAGTACTTC
NA	TRBJ2-1	NA	13	TRBV5-1	CASSLAQNNEQFF	TGCGCCAGCAGCTTGGCTCAGAACAATGAGCAGTTCTTC
NA	TRBJ1-1	NA	16	TRBV28	CAGRKGYEHGDTEAFF	TGTGCCGGACGAAAGGGATATGAACACGGGGACACTGAAGCTTTCTTT
NA	TRBJ1-2	NA	13	TRBV7-6	CASSLNVGGGYTF	TGTGCCAGCAGCTTAAACGTAGGGGGTGGCTACACCTTC
NA	TRBJ2-1	TRBD1	14	TRBV19	CASRPPGQGDEQFF	TGTGCCAGTAGACCCCCTGGACAGGGCGATGAGCAGTTCTTC
NA	TRBJ2-7	NA	17	TRBV28	CASSLRSTGNPLYEQYF	TGTGCCAGCAGTTTACGGTCAACGGGAAACCCTCTCTACGAGCAGTACTTC
NA	TRBJ1-5	NA	16	TRBV4-3	CASSQDTGSGNQPQHF	TGCGCCAGCAGCCAAGATACGGGTAGTGGCAATCAGCCCCAGCATTTT
few	TRBJ2-7	NA	14	TRBV2	CASSESQSTYEQYF	TGTGCCAGCAGTGAGTCCCAGTCAACCTACGAGCAGTACTTC
NA	TRBJ2-6	NA	18	TRBV7-3	CASSFTGFPYSGANVLTF	TGTGCCAGCAGCTTCACAGGGTTCCCTTACTCTGGGGCCAACGTCCTGACTTTC
NA	TRBJ2-1	NA	14	TRBV30	CAWGGVSSYNEQFF	TGTGCCTGGGGAGGGGTGAGCTCCTACAATGAGCAGTTCTTC
few	TRBJ2-7	TRBD1	15	TRBV4-3	CASSQGRQGSYEQYF	TGCGCCAGCAGCCAAGGTCGACAGGGCTCCTACGAGCAGTACTTC
NA	TRBJ2-7	TRBD1	13	TRBV2	CAPPRTGVYEQYF	TGTGCCCCTCCTCGGACAGGGGTCTACGAGCAGTACTTC
once	TRBJ2-1	NA	15	TRBV7-3	CASSLPAGLDNEQFF	TGTGCCAGCAGCTTACCGGCAGGGCTCGACAATGAGCAGTTCTTC
NA	TRBJ1-4	TRBD1	14	TRBV6-6	CASRHTGGNEKLFF	TGTGCCAGCAGACATACAGGGGGTAATGAAAAACTGTTTTTT
NA	TRBJ2-3	NA	12	TRBV27	CASSSSPDTQYF	TGTGCCAGCAGTTCGTCCCCGGATACGCAGTATTTT
NA	TRBJ2-5	NA	15	TRBV5-4	CASSLFDGGAETQYF	TGTGCCAGCAGCTTGTTCGACGGGGGAGCAGAGACCCAGTACTTC
few	TRBJ1-1	NA	13	TRBV15	CATSRRQNTEAFF	TGTGCCACCAGCCGCAGACAGAACACTGAAGCTTTCTTT
NA	TRBJ2-7	NA	12	TRBV5-4	CASSFSGYEQYF	TGTGCCAGCAGCTTCTCCGGTTACGAGCAGTACTTC
NA	TRBJ1-2	TRBD1	12	TRBV7-9	CSAPGGIDGYTF	TGTTCCGCCCCAGGGGGAATCGATGGCTACACCTTC
NA	TRBJ2-1	TRBD2	13	TRBV7-8	CASSLMAGDEQFF	TGTGCCAGCAGCTTAATGGCGGGAGATGAGCAGTTCTTC
NA	TRBJ1-3	NA	16	TRBV6-5	CASSYGDGGSGNTIYF	TGTGCCAGCAGTTACGGCGACGGAGGGTCTGGAAACACCATATATTTT
NA	TRBJ1-6	NA	14	TRBV5-6	CASSITGLGIALHF	TGTGCCAGCAGCATTACAGGGTTGGGTATAGCCCTCCACTTT
NA	TRBJ2-5	NA	15	TRBV5-5	CASSAPGQGLETQYF	TGTGCCAGCAGCGCTCCCGGACAAGGGTTAGAGACCCAGTACTTC
NA	TRBJ2-5	TRBD2	18	TRBV7-2	CASSPKGAGGFLQETQYF	TGTGCCAGCAGTCCCAAGGGAGCGGGGGGGTTCTTGCAAGAGACCCAGTACTTC
NA	TRBJ2-2	TRBD1	15	TRBV18	CASSPGTGASGELFF	TGTGCCAGCTCACCCGGGACAGGGGCCAGCGGGGAGCTGTTTTTT
NA	TRBJ1-2	NA	14	TRBV28	CASSLTEGIVGYTF	TGTGCCAGCAGTTTGACGGAGGGTATCGTTGGCTACACCTTC
once	TRBJ2-7	TRBD2	15	TRBV7-8	CASSLLAVQAYEQYF	TGTGCCAGCAGCTTGCTAGCGGTGCAGGCCTACGAGCAGTACTTC
once	TRBJ2-7	TRBD2	15	TRBV19	CASSIERAGFYEQYF	TGTGCCAGTAGTATAGAGCGAGCGGGGTTCTACGAGCAGTACTTC
NA	TRBJ2-1	NA	15	TRBV7-9	CSSSPRGGTNNEQFF	TGTTCCAGCAGCCCCAGAGGCGGGACGAACAATGAGCAGTTCTTC
NA	TRBJ2-3	NA	17	TRBV18	CASSPPLGGPGTDTQYF	TGTGCCAGCTCACCACCCTTAGGTGGGCCCGGCACAGATACGCAGTATTTT
NA	TRBJ2-1	NA	13	TRBV7-9	CASSSLAMNEQFF	TGTGCCAGCAGCTCCCTAGCGATGAATGAGCAGTTCTTC
NA	TRBJ2-1	TRBD2	15	TRBV7-2	CASSPIGGSPNEQFF	TGTGCCAGCAGCCCCATTGGCGGGAGCCCCAATGAGCAGTTCTTC
NA	TRBJ2-3	TRBD2	17	TRBV5-1	CASSPLGLAGGTDTQYF	TGCGCCAGCAGCCCTCTGGGCCTAGCGGGGGGCACAGATACGCAGTATTTT
once	TRBJ2-2	TRBD1	15	TRBV9	CASSVDRGVAGELFF	TGTGCCAGCAGCGTCGACAGGGGGGTGGCCGGGGAGCTGTTTTTT
NA	TRBJ1-5	NA	14	TRBV28	CASTSGYGNQPQHF	TGTGCCAGCACTTCCGGTTACGGCAATCAGCCCCAGCATTTT
once	TRBJ2-5	NA	13	TRBV7-2	CASSLVGPETQYF	TGTGCCAGCAGCTTAGTTGGGCCAGAGACCCAGTACTTC
NA	TRBJ1-1	NA	13	TRBV2	CASSEAANTEAFF	TGTGCCAGCAGTGAAGCGGCGAACACTGAAGCTTTCTTT
NA	TRBJ2-5	TRBD1	15	TRBV18	CASSLGTATQETQYF	TGTGCCAGCTCCCTCGGGACAGCCACCCAAGAGACCCAGTACTTC
NA	TRBJ1-6	TRBD1	16	TRBV28	CASSFAGQGNNSPLHF	TGTGCCAGCAGTTTCGCGGGACAGGGGAATAATTCACCCCTCCACTTT
once	TRBJ2-1	NA	12	TRBV7-8	CASSLWLAKQFF	TGTGCCAGCAGCTTATGGCTAGCCAAGCAGTTCTTC
NA	TRBJ1-1	TRBD1	17	TRBV7-9	CASSLRALGQGGTEAFF	TGTGCCAGCAGCTTAAGAGCCTTGGGACAGGGAGGAACTGAAGCTTTCTTT
NA	TRBJ2-7	TRBD1	15	TRBV2	CASSVGQGGVYEQYF	TGTGCCAGCAGTGTAGGACAGGGTGGGGTCTACGAGCAGTACTTC
NA	TRBJ1-2	NA	14	TRBV5-1	CASSGKDRPYGYTF	TGCGCCAGCAGCGGAAAGGACAGACCTTACGGCTACACCTTC
NA	TRBJ1-5	TRBD1	13	TRBV28	CASREQGEQPQHF	TGTGCCAGCAGGGAACAGGGGGAACAGCCCCAGCATTTT
NA	TRBJ1-3	NA	15	TRBV5-1	CASSVEGGSGNTIYF	TGCGCCAGCAGCGTCGAAGGGGGCTCTGGAAACACCATATATTTT
NA	TRBJ1-6	NA	14	TRBV6-6	CASSYAGNNSPLHF	TGTGCCAGCAGTTACGCGGGGAACAATTCACCCCTCCACTTT
NA	TRBJ2-1	TRBD2	15	TRBV4-1	CASSRSGGAHNEQFF	TGCGCCAGCAGCCGGAGCGGGGGGGCCCACAATGAGCAGTTCTTC
NA	TRBJ1-2	TRBD1	15	TRBV6-1	CASSLRTGGLPGDTF	TGTGCCAGCAGTCTGAGGACAGGGGGCCTCCCTGGGGACACCTTC
few	TRBJ2-2	TRBD1	15	TRBV29-1	CSAAPGQGSTGELFF	TGCAGCGCCGCGCCCGGACAGGGAAGCACCGGGGAGCTGTTTTTT
NA	TRBJ1-1	TRBD1	15	TRBV4-1	CASSQDEQGATEAFF	TGCGCCAGCAGCCAAGATGAGCAGGGGGCCACTGAAGCTTTCTTT
few	TRBJ2-1	NA	17	TRBV27	CASSFSLVPEGDNEQFF	TGTGCCAGCAGTTTCTCGCTCGTACCCGAGGGTGACAATGAGCAGTTCTTC
few	TRBJ2-3	TRBD2	16	TRBV5-4	CASRATGGRFADTQYF	TGTGCCAGCAGGGCGACCGGCGGGAGATTTGCAGATACGCAGTATTTT
NA	TRBJ2-3	NA	13	TRBV6-5	CASRAYGTDTQYF	TGTGCCAGCAGGGCTTACGGCACAGATACGCAGTATTTT
NA	TRBJ1-1	TRBD1	14	TRBV5-1	CASSLGTGRAEAFF	TGCGCCAGCAGCTTGGGGACAGGGAGAGCTGAAGCTTTCTTT
NA	TRBJ1-1	NA	14	TRBV28	CASSLRTANTEAFF	TGTGCCAGCAGTTTGCGGACAGCTAACACTGAAGCTTTCTTT
NA	TRBJ2-1	NA	11	TRBV9	CASSVADEQFF	TGTGCCAGCAGCGTAGCGGATGAGCAGTTCTTC
NA	TRBJ2-7	NA	16	TRBV7-9	CSSSSLLEESSYEQYF	TGTTCCAGCAGCTCCCTCTTGGAGGAGAGCTCCTACGAGCAGTACTTC